Listed below are T cell receptor beta chains from one sample, sequenced in a study of blood T cell repertoires in COVID-19. Clones were sequenced by immunoSEQ multiplex PCR, and TCRdb holds only the in-frame ones, with some missing. The table lists fewer than 250,000 clones, approximately 85% of them singletons, with 4.7% in the top ten. The sequenced material came from peripheral blood. These receptors came from a woman in her 70s with acute or convalescent COVID-19. The CDR3 runs from the conserved cysteine through the conserved F or W. A D gene is named only where the DNA matches it firmly. Size is omitted from some rows. Given values are once, few, many or a class for expanded clones.

>TRBJ2-1|NA|15|NA|TRBV7-2
CASSSSGQAINEQFF
TGTGCCAGCAGCTCCTCGGGACAAGCGATCAATGAGCAGTTCTTC
>TRBJ2-7|TRBD2|14|NA|TRBV9
CASSVREGPYEQYF
TGTGCCAGCAGCGTCAGGGAGGGGCCCTACGAGCAGTACTTC
>TRBJ1-5|NA|15|NA|TRBV6-1
CASSNGGIVGQPQHF
TGTGCCAGCAGTAACGGGGGAATAGTTGGACAGCCCCAGCATTTT
>TRBJ2-5|TRBD1|15|NA|TRBV3-1/TRBV3-2
CASSQEGTGQETQYF
TGTGCCAGCAGCCAAGAAGGGACAGGCCAAGAGACCCAGTACTTC
>TRBJ1-2|NA|13|NA|TRBV7-2
CASSLGQMSGYTF
TGTGCCAGCAGCTTAGGACAGATGTCTGGCTACACCTTC
>TRBJ1-2|TRBD1|14|NA|TRBV6-4
CASSPDRASYGYTF
TGTGCCAGCAGCCCTGACAGGGCGTCCTATGGCTACACCTTC
>TRBJ2-7|NA|13|NA|TRBV12-3/TRBV12-4
CASSLETTYGQYF
TGTGCCAGCAGTTTAGAAACCACCTACGGGCAGTACTTC
>TRBJ1-2|TRBD1|15|NA|TRBV18
CASSPRQGKSYGYTF
TGTGCCAGCTCACCCCGACAGGGAAAGAGCTATGGCTACACCTTC
>TRBJ1-2|TRBD1|15|NA|TRBV18
CASSPGQGQMYGYTF
TGTGCCAGCTCACCGGGACAGGGGCAAATGTATGGCTACACCTTC
>TRBJ1-2|TRBD1|14|once|TRBV18
CASSAGTANYGYTF
TGTGCCAGCTCAGCCGGGACAGCTAACTATGGCTACACCTTC
>TRBJ2-2|TRBD2|18|NA|TRBV4-3
CASSQEGLAGLGTGELFF
TGCGCCAGCAGCCAGGAGGGACTAGCGGGGTTGGGCACCGGGGAGCTGTTTTTT
>TRBJ2-7|NA|13|NA|TRBV30
CAWRETPLYEQYF
TGTGCCTGGAGAGAGACTCCCCTCTACGAGCAGTACTTC
>TRBJ1-5|NA|16|NA|TRBV7-9
CASSPGDGISNQPQHF
TGTGCCAGCAGCCCGGGGGACGGTATTAGCAATCAGCCCCAGCATTTT
>TRBJ1-6|TRBD1|16|NA|TRBV11-2
CASTFIAGTGNSPLHF
TGTGCCAGCACCTTTATTGCCGGGACAGGGAATTCACCCCTCCACTTT
>TRBJ1-1|TRBD1|16|NA|TRBV6-5
CASSYLTGYGNTEAFF
TGTGCCAGCAGTTACTTGACAGGGTATGGGAACACTGAAGCTTTCTTT
>TRBJ2-2|NA|16|NA|TRBV4-1
CASSQEAGAGTGELFF
TGCGCCAGCAGCCAAGAAGCAGGGGCTGGCACCGGGGAGCTGTTTTTT
>TRBJ1-3|NA|15|once|TRBV6-5
CASSYRGWSGNTIYF
TGTGCCAGCAGTTACCGGGGGTGGTCTGGAAACACCATATATTTT
>TRBJ1-5|TRBD1|13|NA|TRBV12-3/TRBV12-4
CASRQGSNQPQHF
TGTGCCAGCAGACAGGGGAGCAATCAGCCCCAGCATTTT
>TRBJ2-1|NA|15|NA|TRBV2
CASSRGGGAYNEQFF
TGTGCCAGCAGTAGAGGAGGGGGCGCCTACAATGAGCAGTTCTTC
>TRBJ1-2|NA|17|NA|TRBV5-6
CASSSYLQGQGLYGYTF
TGTGCCAGCAGCTCCTATCTACAGGGACAAGGCCTCTATGGCTACACCTTC
>TRBJ2-3|NA|15|NA|TRBV2
CASSLMLALTDTQYF
TGTGCCAGCAGCCTGATGCTAGCGCTCACAGATACGCAGTATTTT
>TRBJ1-1|NA|10|NA|TRBV29-1
CSVEVAGIVF
TGCAGCGTTGAAGTAGCAGGGATCGTCTTT
>TRBJ2-3|TRBD2|14|NA|TRBV9
CASSVASGTDTQYF
TGTGCCAGCAGCGTAGCTAGCGGGACAGATACGCAGTATTTT
>TRBJ1-6|NA|18|few|TRBV15
CATSRDRLFAGVRSPLHF
TGTGCCACCAGCAGAGATCGCTTGTTTGCAGGGGTCCGATCACCCCTCCACTTT
>TRBJ1-3|NA|16|NA|TRBV7-2
CASSLEGTSSGNTIYF
TGTGCCAGCAGCTTAGAAGGGACAAGCTCTGGAAACACCATATATTTT
>TRBJ2-3|TRBD2|15|NA|TRBV7-2
CASSLPLAVGDTQYF
TGTGCCAGCAGCTTACCCCTAGCGGTGGGAGATACGCAGTATTTT
>TRBJ2-7|TRBD1|14|NA|TRBV18
CASSPAGDRYEQYF
TGTGCCAGCTCACCAGCAGGGGACAGATACGAGCAGTACTTC